The present entry profiles one T cell receptor (beta chain) with its context. This entry is derived from a study of T cell responses to AZD1222 COVID-19 vaccine. The CDR3 has 14 residues. The germline V and J ends were trimmed by 4 bases and 6 bases, with 16 bases remaining between them. Germline V gives CDR1 SGDLS, CDR2 YYNGEE. Here immunoSEQ multiplex PCR was the method, and the copy in TCRdb shows in-frame clones only, minus some. The repertoire holds about 120,000 clones, with roughly 92% as singletons. The chain recombines TRBV9 with TRBJ1-2, with D possibly being TRBD1 (5 bases). The TCR comes from an adult who received the AZD1222 COVID-19 vaccine. The sample in question was peripheral blood, obtained 28 days after the second AZD1222 dose. The CDR3 coding sequence is TGTGCCAGCAGCCTCAGGTTTGGGGCTGATGGCTACACCTTC. Its protein product is CASSLRFGADGYTF.